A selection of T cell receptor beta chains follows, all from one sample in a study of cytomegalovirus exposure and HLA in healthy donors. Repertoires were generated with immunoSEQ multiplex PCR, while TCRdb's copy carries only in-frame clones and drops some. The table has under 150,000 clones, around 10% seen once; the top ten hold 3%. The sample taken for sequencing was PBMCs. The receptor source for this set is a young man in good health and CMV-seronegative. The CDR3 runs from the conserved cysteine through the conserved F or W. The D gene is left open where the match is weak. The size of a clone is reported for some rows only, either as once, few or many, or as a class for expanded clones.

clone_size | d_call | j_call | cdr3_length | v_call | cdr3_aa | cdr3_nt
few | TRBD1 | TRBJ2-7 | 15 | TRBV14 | CASSPWTGLPYEQYF | TGTGCCAGCAGCCCTTGGACAGGACTTCCCTACGAGCAGTACTTC
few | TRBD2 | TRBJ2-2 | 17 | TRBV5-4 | CASNLFAGGRGTGELFF | TGTGCCAGCAACCTTTTTGCGGGGGGTAGGGGCACCGGGGAGCTGTTTTTT
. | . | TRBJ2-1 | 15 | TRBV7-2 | CASSLAVGHEDEQFF | TGTGCCAGCAGCTTAGCGGTGGGGCATGAGGATGAGCAGTTCTTC
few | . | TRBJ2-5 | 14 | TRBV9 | CASSVAPGKETQYF | TGTGCCAGCAGCGTAGCTCCAGGGAAAGAGACCCAGTACTTC
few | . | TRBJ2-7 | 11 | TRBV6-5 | CASSYGREQYF | TGTGCCAGCAGTTACGGGAGGGAGCAGTACTTC
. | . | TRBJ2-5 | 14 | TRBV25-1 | CASSPRDNQETQYF | TGTGCCAGCAGTCCCCGGGACAACCAAGAGACCCAGTACTTC
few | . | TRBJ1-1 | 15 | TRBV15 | CATSRQLQGLAEAFF | TGTGCCACCAGCAGACAATTACAGGGATTGGCTGAAGCTTTCTTT
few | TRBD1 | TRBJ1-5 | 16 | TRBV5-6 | CASSSEEAGGDQPQHF | TGTGCCAGCAGCTCGGAGGAGGCAGGGGGCGATCAGCCCCAGCATTTT
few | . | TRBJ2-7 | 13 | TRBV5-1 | CASSLTESYEQYF | TGCGCCAGCAGCTTGACAGAATCCTACGAGCAGTACTTC
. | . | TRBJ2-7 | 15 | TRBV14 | CASRDRGSSSYEQYF | TGTGCCAGCAGGGATAGAGGGTCAAGCTCCTACGAGCAGTACTTC
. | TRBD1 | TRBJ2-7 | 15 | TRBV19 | CASSIGVQGIYEQYF | TGTGCCAGTAGTATAGGAGTACAGGGGATCTACGAGCAGTACTTC
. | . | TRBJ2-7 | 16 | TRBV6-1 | CASSAPGLAGIYEQYF | TGTGCCAGCAGTGCCCCTGGCTTGGCAGGGATCTACGAGCAGTACTTC
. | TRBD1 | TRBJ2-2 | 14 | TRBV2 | CASSRQGWTGELFF | TGTGCCAGCAGCAGACAGGGGTGGACCGGGGAGCTGTTTTTT
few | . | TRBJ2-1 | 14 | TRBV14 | CASSQVNNYNEQFF | TGTGCCAGCAGCCAAGTTAATAACTACAATGAGCAGTTCTTC
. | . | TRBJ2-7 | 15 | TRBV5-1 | CASSLKAGDTYEQYF | TGCGCCAGCAGCTTGAAGGCAGGGGACACCTACGAGCAGTACTTC
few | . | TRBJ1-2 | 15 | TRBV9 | CASSVRTAPNYGYTF | TGTGCCAGCAGCGTAAGGACAGCACCCAACTATGGCTACACCTTC
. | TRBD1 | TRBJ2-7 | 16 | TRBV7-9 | CASSLLDRERAYEQYF | TGTGCCAGCAGCTTACTAGACAGGGAGAGGGCCTACGAGCAGTACTTC
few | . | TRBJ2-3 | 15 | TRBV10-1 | CAGSENPGRTDTQYF | TGCGCCGGCAGTGAGAACCCAGGAAGGACAGATACGCAGTATTTT
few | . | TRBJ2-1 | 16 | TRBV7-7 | CASSSSTHGSSGEQFF | TGTGCTAGCAGCTCTTCCACCCATGGGAGTTCGGGTGAGCAGTTCTTC
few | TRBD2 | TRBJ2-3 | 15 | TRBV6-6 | CASSFTSGSTDTQYF | TGTGCCAGCAGTTTTACTAGCGGGAGCACAGATACGCAGTATTTT
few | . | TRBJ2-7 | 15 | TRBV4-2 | CASSQAYGMLSEQYF | TGTGCCAGCAGCCAAGCTTACGGGATGCTCTCCGAGCAGTACTTC
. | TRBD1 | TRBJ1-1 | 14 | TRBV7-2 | CASSWGTVNTEAFF | TGTGCCAGCAGCTGGGGGACAGTGAACACTGAAGCTTTCTTT
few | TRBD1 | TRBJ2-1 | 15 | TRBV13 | CASSDRDREYNEQFF | TGTGCCAGCAGCGACCGGGACAGGGAATACAATGAGCAGTTCTTC
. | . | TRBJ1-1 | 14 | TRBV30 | CAWGGTATHTEAFF | TGTGCCTGGGGCGGCACCGCAACTCACACTGAAGCTTTCTTT
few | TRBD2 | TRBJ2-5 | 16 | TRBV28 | CASSLMEAGAGETQYF | TGTGCCAGCAGTTTAATGGAAGCGGGGGCGGGAGAGACCCAGTACTTC
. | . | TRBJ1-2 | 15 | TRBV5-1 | CASSLSQGLNYGYTF | TGCGCCAGCAGCTTGTCCCAGGGCCTTAACTATGGCTACACCTTC
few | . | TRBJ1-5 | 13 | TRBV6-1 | CASTTADNQPQHF | TGTGCCAGCACGACGGCGGACAATCAGCCCCAGCATTTT
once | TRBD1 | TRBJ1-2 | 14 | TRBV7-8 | CASSLEGQVVGYTF | TGTGCCAGCAGCTTAGAAGGACAGGTAGTTGGCTACACCTTC
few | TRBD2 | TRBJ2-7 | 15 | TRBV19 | CASSYASGTSYEQYF | TGTGCCAGTAGTTATGCTAGCGGGACTTCCTACGAGCAGTACTTC
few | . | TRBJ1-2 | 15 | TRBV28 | CASSLGQGLGYGYTF | TGTGCCAGCAGTTTAGGGCAGGGGCTGGGGTATGGCTACACCTTC
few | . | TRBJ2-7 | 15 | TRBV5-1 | CASRLEDSGSYEQYF | TGCGCCAGCAGATTAGAAGATAGCGGCTCCTACGAGCAGTACTTC
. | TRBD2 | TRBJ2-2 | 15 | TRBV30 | CAWRRTSYNTGELFF | TGTGCCTGGAGGCGGACTAGCTATAACACCGGGGAGCTGTTTTTT
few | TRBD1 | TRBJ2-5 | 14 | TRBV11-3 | CASSFTGGRETQYF | TGTGCCAGCAGCTTTACAGGGGGCAGGGAGACCCAGTACTTC
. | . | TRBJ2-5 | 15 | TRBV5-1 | CASSSNGGVQETQYF | TGCGCCAGCAGCTCAAACGGCGGGGTCCAAGAGACCCAGTACTTC
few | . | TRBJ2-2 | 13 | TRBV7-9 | CASSTRNTGELFF | TGTGCCAGCAGCACTAGGAACACCGGGGAGCTGTTTTTT
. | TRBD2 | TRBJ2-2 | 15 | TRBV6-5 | CASSYPGGYSGELFF | TGTGCCAGCAGTTACCCCGGGGGGTATTCCGGGGAGCTGTTTTTT
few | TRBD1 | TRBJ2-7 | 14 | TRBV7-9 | CASSPPRQGNEQYF | TGTGCCAGCAGCCCACCCCGACAGGGGAACGAGCAGTACTTC
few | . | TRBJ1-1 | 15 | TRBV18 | CASSPPRGRGTEAFF | TGTGCCAGCTCGCCACCCCGGGGGCGGGGGACTGAAGCTTTCTTT
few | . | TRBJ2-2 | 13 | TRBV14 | CASSPLSTGELFF | TGTGCCAGCAGCCCCCTGTCCACCGGGGAGCTGTTTTTT
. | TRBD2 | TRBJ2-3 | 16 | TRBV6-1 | CASSEGGGRAGDTQYF | TGTGCCAGCAGTGAAGGGGGCGGGAGGGCCGGAGATACGCAGTATTTT
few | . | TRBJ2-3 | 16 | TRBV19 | CASSKGWDISTDTQYF | TGTGCCAGTAGTAAGGGTTGGGACATCAGCACAGATACGCAGTATTTT
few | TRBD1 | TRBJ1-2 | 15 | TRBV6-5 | CASSRDRGQMADYTF | TGTGCCAGCAGTCGGGACAGGGGACAAATGGCGGACTACACCTTC
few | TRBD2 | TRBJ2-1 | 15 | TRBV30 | CAWSGTSGAYNEQFF | TGTGCCTGGAGTGGGACTAGCGGGGCGTACAATGAGCAGTTCTTC
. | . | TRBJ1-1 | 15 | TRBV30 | CAWDLKRLKNTEAFF | TGTGCCTGGGACCTTAAGCGGTTGAAGAACACTGAAGCTTTCTTT
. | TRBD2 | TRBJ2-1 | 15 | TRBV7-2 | CASRLAGGRRNEQFF | TGTGCCAGCAGGCTAGCGGGAGGGAGACGGAATGAGCAGTTCTTC
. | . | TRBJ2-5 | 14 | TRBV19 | CASSTQHREETQYF | TGTGCCAGTAGTACCCAACACAGGGAAGAGACCCAGTACTTC
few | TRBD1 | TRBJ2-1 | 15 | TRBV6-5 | CASSYSGTGVGEQFF | TGTGCCAGCAGTTACTCAGGGACAGGGGTCGGTGAGCAGTTCTTC
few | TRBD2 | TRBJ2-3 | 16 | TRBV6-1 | CASSEISGSLTDTQYF | TGTGCCAGCAGTGAGATTAGCGGGAGCTTAACAGATACGCAGTATTTT
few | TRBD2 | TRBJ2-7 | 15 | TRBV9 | CASSVAGLAGGEQYF | TGTGCCAGCAGCGTAGCGGGACTAGCGGGAGGCGAGCAGTACTTC
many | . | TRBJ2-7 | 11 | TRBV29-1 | CSVVLSYEQYF | TGCAGCGTTGTACTTTCCTACGAGCAGTACTTC
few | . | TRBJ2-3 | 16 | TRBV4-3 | CASSQEVAGNTDTQYF | TGCGCCAGCAGCCAAGAAGTGGCGGGGAACACAGATACGCAGTATTTT
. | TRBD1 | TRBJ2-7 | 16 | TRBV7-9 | CASSFPSRDSAYEQYF | TGTGCCAGCAGCTTTCCCAGTAGGGACAGCGCCTACGAGCAGTACTTC
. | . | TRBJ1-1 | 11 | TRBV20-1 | CSASRDYEAFF | TGCAGTGCTTCTAGGGACTATGAAGCTTTCTTT
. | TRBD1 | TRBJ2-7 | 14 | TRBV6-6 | CASNRPGQSYEQYF | TGTGCCAGCAACCGGCCGGGACAGAGTTACGAGCAGTACTTC
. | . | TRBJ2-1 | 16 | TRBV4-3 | CASSQDQDFNYNEQFF | TGCGCCAGCAGCCAAGATCAAGACTTTAACTACAATGAGCAGTTCTTC
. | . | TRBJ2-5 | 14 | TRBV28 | CASSLAGYQETQYF | TGTGCCAGCAGTTTAGCGGGGTACCAAGAGACCCAGTACTTC
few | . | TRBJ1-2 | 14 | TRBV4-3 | CASSRYNRVQGYTF | TGCGCCAGCAGTCGTTATAACAGGGTTCAAGGCTACACCTTC